This T cell receptor (beta chain) came from a study of technical replicates of blood from several donors. Clones were sequenced by immunoSEQ multiplex PCR, and TCRdb holds only the in-frame ones, with some missing. The sample lists tens of thousands of clones, 95% to 98% occurring once. This CDR3 is 15 amino acids long. Looked up from germline, CDR1 is WSHSY and CDR2 is SAAADI. Unmatched junction bases numbered 9, after V lost 10 bases and J lost 4 bases. The clonotype comes from a human donor in good health. V is TRBV10-2 and J is TRBJ2-2, with 10 bases matching TRBD2. The sequenced sample was T cells isolated from PBMCs. The CDR3 protein is CATTLAGHFTGELFF. Written as DNA, the CDR3 is TGCGCCACCACACTAGCGGGACACTTCACCGGGGAGCTGTTTTTT.